This TCR beta chain comes out of a study of identical twins. One entry per CDR3 protein, called by TCRdb with MiXCR from the 5' RACE reads. Of 200,000 to 250,000 distinct CDR3 sequences in the sample, around 6.5% were seen once. This clonotype was seen repeatedly, ten times or more. The CDR3 is 13 amino acids. The germline gives CDR1 ENHRY, CDR2 SYGVKD. V was shortened by 7 bases and J by 2 bases, with 9 bases between the two germline ends. These data were likewise used in another study, on T cells expressing NK-cell markers. As that report states: Among eight sequenced donors, seven carried HCMV seropositivity while one was seronegative.

The specimen sequenced was CD8+ T cells sorted from blood. The rearrangement joins TRBV10-3 to TRBJ2-1, with D maybe TRBD1 (5 bases). The receptor's source is a woman under 30 in good health. The CDR3 bases are TGTGCCATCACTGGGGCCCCCTACAATGAGCAGTTCTTC. It yields the protein CAITGAPYNEQFF.